This record looks at one T cell receptor (beta chain) sequence and its context. These data are taken from a study of blood T cell repertoires in COVID-19. As for the study in general: The United States, Italy and Spain were the sources of the acute and convalescent COVID-19 samples. PBMCs, B-cell-depleted T cells, or T cells were the source of the cDNA or gDNA that made up the material.

As processed by the authors: Amplification with reference gene primers provided the estimates of nucleated cell counts. Using immunoSEQ multiplex PCR, the repertoire was profiled, and TCRdb retains in-frame clones only, with some absent. That table is the source of V, J and clone size, and D and trimming were worked out from the DNA. Of more than 40,000 clones listed, approximately 84% are singletons. The receptor was isolated from a man aged 50-60 years with active COVID-19. The sequencing sample was made of peripheral blood.

As DNA, the CDR3 is TGTGCCAGCACGGGGGTACGGAACACTGAAGCTTTCTTT. Translated: CASTGVRNTEAFF. The chain employs TRBV2 and TRBJ1-1; maybe TRBD1 (5 bases). Trimming removed 7 bases from V and 1 base from J, with 10 bases in between. CDR3 size: 13 residues. Germline V gives CDR1 SNHLY, CDR2 FYNNEI.